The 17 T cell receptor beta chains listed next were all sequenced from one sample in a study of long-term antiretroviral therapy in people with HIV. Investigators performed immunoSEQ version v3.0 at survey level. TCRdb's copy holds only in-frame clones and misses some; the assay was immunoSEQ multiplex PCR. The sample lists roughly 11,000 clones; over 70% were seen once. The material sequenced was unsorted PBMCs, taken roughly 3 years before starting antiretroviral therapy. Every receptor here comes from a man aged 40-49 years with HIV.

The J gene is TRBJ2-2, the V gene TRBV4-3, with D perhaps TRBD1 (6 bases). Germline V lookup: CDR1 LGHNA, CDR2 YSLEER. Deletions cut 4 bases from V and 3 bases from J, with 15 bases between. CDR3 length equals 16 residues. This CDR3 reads CASSRRGGSDTGELFF. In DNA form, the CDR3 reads TGCGCCAGCAGCCGCAGAGGGGGAAGTGACACCGGGGAGCTGTTTTTT.

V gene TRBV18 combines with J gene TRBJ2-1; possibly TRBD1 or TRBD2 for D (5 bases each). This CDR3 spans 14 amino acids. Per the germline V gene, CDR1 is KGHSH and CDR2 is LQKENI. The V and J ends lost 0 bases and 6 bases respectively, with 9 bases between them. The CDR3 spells CASSPPVGGNEQFF. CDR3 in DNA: TGTGCCAGCTCACCACCCGTTGGGGGCAATGAGCAGTTCTTC.

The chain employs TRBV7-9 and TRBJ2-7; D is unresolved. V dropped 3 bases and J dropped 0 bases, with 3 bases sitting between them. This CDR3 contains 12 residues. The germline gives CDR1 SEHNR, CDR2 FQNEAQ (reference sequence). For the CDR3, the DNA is TGTGCCAGCAGCTTTGACTCCTACGAGCAGTACTTC. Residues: CASSFDSYEQYF.

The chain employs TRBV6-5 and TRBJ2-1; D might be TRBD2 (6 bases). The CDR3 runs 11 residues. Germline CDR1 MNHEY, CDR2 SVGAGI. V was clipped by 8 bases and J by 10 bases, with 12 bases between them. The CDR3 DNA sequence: TGTGCCAGCGAGGGTAGCGGAGAGCAGTTCTTC. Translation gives CASEGSGEQFF.

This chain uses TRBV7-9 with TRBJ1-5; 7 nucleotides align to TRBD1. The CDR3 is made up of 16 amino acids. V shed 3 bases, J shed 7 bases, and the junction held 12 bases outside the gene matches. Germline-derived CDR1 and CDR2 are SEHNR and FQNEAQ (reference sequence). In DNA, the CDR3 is TGTGCCAGCAGCTTTTTTCAGGGGACAGCAACCCAGCCCCAGCATTTT. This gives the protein CASSFFQGTATQPQHF.

CDR3 coding DNA: TGTGCCAGCAGCTCACGACAGGGGGACACATGGAACATTCAGTACTTC. Its translation: CASSSRQGDTWNIQYF. This rearrangement joins TRBV7-9 to TRBJ2-4; TRBD1 matches at 9 bases. V lost 4 bases, J lost 7 bases, and 11 bases stayed unmatched. Germline V gives CDR1 SEHNR, CDR2 FQNEAQ (reference sequence). The CDR3 sequence is 16 residues long. Full variable domain (missing parts from reference TRBV7-9 and TRBJ2-4): DTGVSQNPRHKITKRGQNVTFRCDPISEHNRLYWYRQTLGQGPEFLTYFQNEAQLEKSRLLSDRFSAERPKGSFSTLEIQRTEQGDSAMYLCASSSRQGDTWNIQYFGAGTRLSVL.

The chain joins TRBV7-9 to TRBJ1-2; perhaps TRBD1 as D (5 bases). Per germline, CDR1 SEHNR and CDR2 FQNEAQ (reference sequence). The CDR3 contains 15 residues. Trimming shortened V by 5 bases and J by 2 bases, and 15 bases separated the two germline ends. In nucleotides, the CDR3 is TGTGCCAGCAGCCAAGAATTAGCAGGGAACTATGGCTACACCTTC. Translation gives CASSQELAGNYGYTF.

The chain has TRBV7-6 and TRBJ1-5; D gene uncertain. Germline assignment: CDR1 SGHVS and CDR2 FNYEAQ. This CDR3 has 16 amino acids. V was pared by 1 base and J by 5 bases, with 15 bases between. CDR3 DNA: TGTGCCAGCAGCTTAGTCCCCATCGCACGGGATCAGCCCCAGCATTTT. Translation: CASSLVPIARDQPQHF.

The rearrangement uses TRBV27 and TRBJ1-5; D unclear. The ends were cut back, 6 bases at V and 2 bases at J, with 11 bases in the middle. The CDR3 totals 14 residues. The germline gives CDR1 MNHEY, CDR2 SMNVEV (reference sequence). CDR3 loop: CASSPHWGNQPQHF. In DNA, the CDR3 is TGTGCCAGCAGCCCCCATTGGGGCAATCAGCCCCAGCATTTT.

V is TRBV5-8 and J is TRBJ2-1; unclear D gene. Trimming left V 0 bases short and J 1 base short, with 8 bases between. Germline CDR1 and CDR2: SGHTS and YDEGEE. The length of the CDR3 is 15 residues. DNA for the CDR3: TGTGCCAGCAGCTTGGGTTCGTGGTCCTACAATGAGCAGTTCTTC. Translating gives CASSLGSWSYNEQFF.

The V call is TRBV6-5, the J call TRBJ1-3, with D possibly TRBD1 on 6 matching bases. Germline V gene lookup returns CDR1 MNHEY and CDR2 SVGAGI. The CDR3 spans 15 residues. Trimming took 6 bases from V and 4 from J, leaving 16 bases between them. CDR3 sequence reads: CASRGAASVGNTIYF. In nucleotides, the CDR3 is TGTGCCAGCAGGGGGGCAGCCTCGGTCGGAAACACCATATATTTT.

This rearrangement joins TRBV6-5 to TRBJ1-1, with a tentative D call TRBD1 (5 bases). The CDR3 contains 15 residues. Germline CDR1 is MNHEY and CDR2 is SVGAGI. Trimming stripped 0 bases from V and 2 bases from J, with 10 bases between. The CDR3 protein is CASSYSDRLNTEAFF. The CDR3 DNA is TGTGCCAGCAGTTACTCCGACAGACTTAACACTGAAGCTTTCTTT.

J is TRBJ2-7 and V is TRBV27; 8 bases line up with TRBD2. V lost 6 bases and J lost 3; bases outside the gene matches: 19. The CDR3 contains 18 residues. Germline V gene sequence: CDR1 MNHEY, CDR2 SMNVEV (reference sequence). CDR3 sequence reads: CASSTKNTPGLGFYEQYF. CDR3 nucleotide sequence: TGTGCCAGCAGCACGAAAAACACCCCGGGACTAGGGTTCTACGAGCAGTACTTC.

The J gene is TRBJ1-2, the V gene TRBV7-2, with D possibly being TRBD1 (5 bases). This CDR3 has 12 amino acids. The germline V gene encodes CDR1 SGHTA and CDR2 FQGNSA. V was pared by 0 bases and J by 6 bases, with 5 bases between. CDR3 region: CASSLAGDGYTF. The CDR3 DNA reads TGTGCCAGCAGCTTAGCAGGGGATGGCTACACCTTC.

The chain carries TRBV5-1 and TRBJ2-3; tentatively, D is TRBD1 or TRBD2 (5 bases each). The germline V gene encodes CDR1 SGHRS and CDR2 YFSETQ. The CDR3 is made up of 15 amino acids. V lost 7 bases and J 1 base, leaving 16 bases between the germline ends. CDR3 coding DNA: TGCGCCAGCCGTCGCACCGGGACCCGCACAGATACGCAGTATTTT. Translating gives CASRRTGTRTDTQYF.

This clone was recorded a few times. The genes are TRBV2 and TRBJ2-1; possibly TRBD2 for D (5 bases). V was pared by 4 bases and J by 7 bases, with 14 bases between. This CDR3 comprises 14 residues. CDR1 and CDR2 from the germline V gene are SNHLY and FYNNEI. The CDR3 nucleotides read TGTGCCAGCAGTGGCCGAGGAGGAAGGAATGAGCAGTTCTTC. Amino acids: CASSGRGGRNEQFF.

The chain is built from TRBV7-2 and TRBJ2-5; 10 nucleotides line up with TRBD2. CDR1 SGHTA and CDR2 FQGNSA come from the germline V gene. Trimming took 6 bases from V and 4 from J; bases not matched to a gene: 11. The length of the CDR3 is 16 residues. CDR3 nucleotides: TGTGCCAGCAGTGTCCCTGGGCTAGCGGGAGTAGAGACCCAGTACTTC. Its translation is CASSVPGLAGVETQYF. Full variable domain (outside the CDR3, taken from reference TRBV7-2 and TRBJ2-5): GAGVSQSPSNKVTEKGKDVELRCDPISGHTALYWYRQSLGQGLEFLIYFQGNSAPDKSGLPSDRFSAERTGGSVSTLTIQRTQQEDSAVYLCASSVPGLAGVETQYFGPGTRLLVL.